This T cell receptor (beta chain) was identified during a study of cytomegalovirus exposure and HLA in healthy donors. The PCR used 60 Vbeta and 13 Jbeta primers. This table comes from immunoSEQ multiplex PCR, and its TCRdb copy is limited to in-frame clones, with some not included. Here the sample spans approximately 200,000 clones, 60% to 80% being singletons. The CDR3 runs to 14 residues. Germline assignment: CDR1 SGHRS and CDR2 YFSETQ. V dropped 4 bases and J dropped 0 bases, with 10 bases sitting between them. The sequence derives from a man between 18 and 35 years old in good health and CMV-seronegative. Specimen: PBMCs. This rearrangement joins TRBV5-1 to TRBJ1-1, with unresolved D. CDR3: CASSRERVNTEAFF. Here the CDR3 DNA reads TGCGCCAGCAGCCGAGAGCGAGTGAACACTGAAGCTTTCTTT.